These 27 T cell receptor beta chains share one sample of origin, sequenced in a study of PD-1 blockade in classical Hodgkin lymphoma. Data came from immunoSEQ multiplex PCR; TCRdb stores just in-frame clones and leaves some out. The repertoire holds about 40,000 clones, with 87% as singletons. With no exception, relapse followed autologous stem cell transplantation in all patients, and brentuximab vedotin exposure varied. The sequences come from peripheral blood mononuclear cells (PBMCs), collected at baseline. These receptors all stem from a human donor with classical Hodgkin lymphoma.

This chain uses TRBV4-2 with TRBJ2-1; a possible D gene is TRBD2 (6 bases). Germline V gene lookup returns CDR1 LGHNA and CDR2 YNFKEQ. Trimming removed 1 base from V and 4 bases from J, with 11 bases in between. There are 15 residues in the CDR3. The CDR3 loop reads CASSQGASVYNEQFF. Here the CDR3 DNA reads TGTGCCAGCAGCCAAGGTGCTAGCGTTTACAATGAGCAGTTCTTC.

The chain couples TRBV7-9 to TRBJ2-3, with a weak D call TRBD1 (5 bases). The CDR3 extends over 13 amino acids. The germline V gene encodes CDR1 SEHNR and CDR2 FQNEAQ (reference sequence). V was cut by 5 bases and J by 6 bases, with 12 bases left in between. This CDR3 reads CASSPRVSDTQYF. The CDR3 coding sequence is TGTGCCAGCAGCCCCAGGGTTTCTGATACGCAGTATTTT. The full variable domain, completed using reference TRBV7-9 and TRBJ2-3, is DTGVSQNPRHKITKRGQNVTFRCDPISEHNRLYWYRQTLGQGPEFLTYFQNEAQLEKSRLLSDRFSAERPKGSFSTLEIQRTEQGDSAMYLCASSPRVSDTQYFGPGTRLTVL.

J is TRBJ2-6 and V is TRBV2, with D perhaps TRBD1 (5 bases). Germline V gives CDR1 SNHLY, CDR2 FYNNEI. This CDR3 has 15 residues. V was pared by 10 bases and J by 0 bases, with 13 bases between. The CDR3 spells CATHYRNSGANVLTF. The CDR3 DNA sequence: TGTGCCACTCACTACAGGAACTCTGGGGCCAACGTCCTGACTTTC.

V is TRBV6-4 and J is TRBJ1-5; D remains ambiguous. The CDR3 covers 13 residues. The V gene lost 2 bases and the J gene lost 4 bases, with 6 bases spanning the gap. Germline-derived CDR1 and CDR2 are MRHNA and SNTAGT. CDR3 nucleotides: TGTGCCAGCAGTGACGAGGAGAATCAGCCCCAGCATTTT. Protein sequence: CASSDEENQPQHF.

J is TRBJ1-5 and V is TRBV19, with D perhaps matching TRBD1 (6 bases). V shed 7 bases and J shed 5 bases, with 15 bases lying between them. The CDR3 contains 14 residues. Germline CDR1 LNHDA, CDR2 SQIVND (reference sequence). In nucleotides, the CDR3 is TGTGCCAGTAAACTAGACAGGAGGGATCAGCCCCAGCATTTT. Its protein is CASKLDRRDQPQHF.

This chain links TRBV5-1 with TRBJ1-3, with a tentative D call TRBD1 (5 bases). Trimming cost V 4 bases and J 2 bases, with 13 bases left between them. The CDR3 sequence is 15 residues long. Germline V lookup: CDR1 SGHRS, CDR2 YFSETQ. In nucleotides, the CDR3 is TGCGCCAGCAGCGAGGGGACCGGTACTGGAAACACCATATATTTT. Amino acid sequence: CASSEGTGTGNTIYF.

This clone was observed a single time. The chain employs TRBV7-8 and TRBJ2-3; D possibly matches TRBD1 or TRBD2 (5 bases each). CDR1 is SGHVS and CDR2 is FQNEAQ in the germline V gene. V was shortened by 5 bases and J by 6 bases, with 15 bases between the two germline ends. The CDR3 has 14 amino acids. The CDR3: CASSPRGGSDTQYF. The CDR3 region has the DNA TGTGCCAGCAGCCCCCGGGGCGGCTCTGATACGCAGTATTTT. Based on the CDR3 plus reference TRBV7-8 and TRBJ2-3, the full variable domain is GAGVSQSPRYKVAKRGQDVALRCDPISGHVSLFWYQQALGQGPEFLTYFQNEAQLDKSGLPSDRFFAERPEGSVSTLKIQRTQQEDSAVYLCASSPRGGSDTQYFGPGTRLTVL.

The CDR3, as DNA: TGTGCCAGCAGGGGTGGAGGCTGGGCCCGCACTGAAGCTTTCTTT. Its translation: CASRGGGWARTEAFF. The V call is TRBV6-1, the J call TRBJ1-1, with D unclear. Looked up from germline, CDR1 is MNHNS and CDR2 is SASEGT. The CDR3 contains 15 residues. V lost 6 bases and J 4 bases, leaving 18 bases between the germline ends.

The chain couples TRBV10-3 to TRBJ2-7, with D unresolved. CDR1 is ENHRY, CDR2 SYGVKD, per germline. This CDR3 comprises 14 residues. V lost 0 bases and J 0 bases, leaving 6 bases between the germline ends. CDR3 loop: CAISESAVSYEQYF. CDR3 nucleotide sequence: TGTGCCATCAGTGAGTCCGCCGTCTCCTACGAGCAGTACTTC.

The genes are TRBV6-5 and TRBJ2-5; D gene uncertain. Germline V gene lookup returns CDR1 MNHEY and CDR2 SVGAGI. This CDR3 contains 13 residues. With 1 base removed from V and 5 bases from J, the gap between germline ends came to 8 bases. The CDR3 nucleotides are TGTGCCAGCAGTTACTTGGGGTGGGAGACCCAGTACTTC. It translates to CASSYLGWETQYF.

V and J are TRBV27 and TRBJ1-6; TRBD1 might be the D (5 bases). The CDR3 is 14 residues long. V lost 3 bases and J 10 bases, leaving 13 bases between the germline ends. Germline V gene data show CDR1 as MNHEY and CDR2 as SMNVEV (reference sequence). The CDR3 loop reads CASSFKGFGSPLHF. CDR3 DNA: TGTGCCAGCAGTTTCAAGGGGTTTGGATCACCCCTCCACTTT.

The V and J genes are TRBV11-1 and TRBJ2-7; TRBD2 might be the D (5 bases). Germline values: CDR1 SGHAT, CDR2 FQDESV (reference sequence). V lost 1 base to trimming and J lost 3 bases, with 16 bases between them. The CDR3 has 16 amino acids. This chain's CDR3 is CASSLEGVGQDYEQYF. The CDR3 nucleotides read TGTGCCAGCAGCTTAGAGGGAGTAGGGCAGGACTACGAGCAGTACTTC.

The rearrangement uses TRBV11-3 and TRBJ2-3; TRBD1 or TRBD2 may be the D gene (6 bases each). Germline CDR1 SGHNT, CDR2 YENEEA. The V and J ends lost 1 base and 2 bases respectively, with 10 bases between them. The CDR3 totals 15 residues. CDR3: CASSLGGAHTDTQYF. The CDR3 DNA sequence: TGTGCCAGCAGCTTAGGGGGGGCCCACACAGATACGCAGTATTTT.

Concerning this clone itself: Other DNA sequences within the sample encode an identical CDR3. The V and J genes are TRBV6-5 and TRBJ2-3; maybe TRBD1 (5 bases). V lost 4 bases, J lost 0 bases, and 8 bases lay in between. CDR1 and CDR2 (germline): MNHEY, SVGAGI. The CDR3 consists of 14 residues. The CDR3 nucleotides are TGTGCCAGCAGTTCGACAGCTAGCACAGATACGCAGTATTTT. It encodes CASSSTASTDTQYF.

This chain links TRBV5-6 with TRBJ1-5; 7 nucleotides align to TRBD1. The junction had 5 bases not matched to a gene; V was cut back by 1 base and J by 7 bases. Germline V gene sequence: CDR1 SGHDT, CDR2 YYEEEE. The CDR3 spans 14 residues. Here the CDR3 reads CASSLFQGDQPQHF. The CDR3 nucleotides read TGTGCCAGCAGCTTGTTCCAGGGGGACCAGCCCCAGCATTTT.

V gene TRBV20-1 combines with J gene TRBJ2-7; perhaps D is TRBD1 or TRBD2 (5 bases each). Trimming took off 5 bases at V and 7 bases at J, with 12 bases between the two ends. The V gene's germline CDR1 is DFQATT and CDR2 SNEGSKA (reference sequence). The CDR3 sequence is 11 residues long. CDR3 nucleotide sequence: TGCAGTGCTGGGGGTTGGGGGGAGCAGTACTTC. This translates into CSAGGWGEQYF.

The chain links TRBV18 to TRBJ2-3; D is undetermined. The V end lost 3 bases, the J end lost 0 bases, and 10 bases lay between the germline ends. This CDR3 comprises 15 residues. CDR1 and CDR2 (germline): KGHSH, LQKENI. Here the CDR3 DNA reads TGTGCCAGCTCACCTACGGCCCCTAGCACAGATACGCAGTATTTT. This gives the protein CASSPTAPSTDTQYF.

The rearrangement links TRBV5-1 to TRBJ2-3; no reliable D call. V was pared by 0 bases and J by 3 bases, with 5 bases between. The V gene's germline CDR1 is SGHRS and CDR2 YFSETQ. This CDR3 contains 13 residues. The chain's CDR3 is CASSLDETDTQYF. The CDR3 DNA follows: TGCGCCAGCAGCTTGGATGAAACAGATACGCAGTATTTT.

This chain joins TRBV10-3 and TRBJ1-2; TRBD1 matches 8 bases. This CDR3 comprises 13 residues. Germline V gene sequence: CDR1 ENHRY, CDR2 SYGVKD. The V gene end was trimmed by 10 bases and the J gene end by 0 bases; junction bases not matched to a gene: 4. The CDR3 coding sequence is TGTGCCACAGGACAGGGAGCTAACTATGGCTACACCTTC. Translating it yields CATGQGANYGYTF.

The chain couples TRBV7-2 to TRBJ1-4; D gene uncertain. Trimming removed 1 base at V and 7 bases at J, with 7 bases between. The germline V gene encodes CDR1 SGHTA and CDR2 FQGNSA. The CDR3 is 13 amino acids. The CDR3 coding sequence is TGTGCCAGCAGCTTAGAGCGGGGTGAAAAACTGTTTTTT. Translated: CASSLERGEKLFF.

This clone was counted a few times. The chain joins TRBV6-5 to TRBJ2-7, with 7 positions matching TRBD1. Per germline, CDR1 MNHEY and CDR2 SVGAGI. The CDR3 consists of 15 residues. The J segment lost 3 bases and the V segment lost 1 base, leaving 6 bases of the junction unmatched. The CDR3, as DNA: TGTGCCAGCAGTTACTACGGGACAGCCGGCTACGAGCAGTACTTC. As protein: CASSYYGTAGYEQYF.

This sequence joins TRBV18 and TRBJ1-1; tentative D call: TRBD1 (6 bases). Germline-derived CDR1 and CDR2 are KGHSH and LQKENI. The CDR3 covers 17 residues. V was pared by 2 bases and J by 2 bases, with 18 bases between. This CDR3 reads CASSPSSTGWGNTEAFF. The DNA for the CDR3 is TGTGCCAGCTCACCATCCTCCACAGGGTGGGGTAACACTGAAGCTTTCTTT.

The chain couples TRBV11-2 to TRBJ1-2; D is unclear. Per the germline V gene, CDR1 is SGHAT and CDR2 is FQNNGV. The CDR3 length is 13 residues. Trimming stripped 3 bases from V and 3 bases from J, with 8 bases between. CDR3 nucleotides: TGTGCCAGCAGCTTGGGAGGGTACTATGGCTACACCTTC. Translating it yields CASSLGGYYGYTF.

The chain couples TRBV6-5 to TRBJ1-2; 7 nucleotides agree with TRBD1. The CDR3 runs to 14 residues. Per germline, CDR1 MNHEY and CDR2 SVGAGI. V trimming: 0 bases; J trimming: 8 bases; junction bases outside the gene matches: 6. The DNA for the CDR3 is TGTGCCAGCAGTTACTCAGTGACAGGGCCCGGCTACACCTTC. Translation: CASSYSVTGPGYTF.

The genes are TRBV19 and TRBJ2-7, with 7 bases aligning to TRBD1. The CDR3 has 14 residues. Germline V lookup: CDR1 LNHDA, CDR2 SQIVND (reference sequence). Trimming cost V 1 base and J 2 bases; bases outside gene matches: 2. CDR3 region: CASSIGQGAYEQYF. The CDR3 coding sequence is TGTGCCAGTAGTATAGGACAGGGAGCCTACGAGCAGTACTTC.

This chain uses TRBV4-2 with TRBJ2-1; TRBD2 matches 12 bases. There are 16 residues in the CDR3. Looked up from germline, CDR1 is LGHNA and CDR2 is YNFKEQ. The V segment lost 0 bases and the J segment 7 bases; nucleotides outside the gene matches: 4. The CDR3 bases are TGTGCCAGCAGCCAAGATCTAGCGGGGGGGAGAAATGAGCAGTTCTTC. It yields the protein CASSQDLAGGRNEQFF.

The rearrangement links TRBV7-9 to TRBJ1-2; a possible D gene is TRBD1 (6 bases). Germline V lookup: CDR1 SEHNR, CDR2 FQNEAQ (reference sequence). With 2 bases removed from V and 5 bases from J, the gap between germline ends came to 9 bases. This CDR3 region has 13 residues. The CDR3 loop is CASSLRGSYGYTF. CDR3 nucleotide sequence: TGTGCCAGCAGCTTAAGGGGGTCTTATGGCTACACCTTC.